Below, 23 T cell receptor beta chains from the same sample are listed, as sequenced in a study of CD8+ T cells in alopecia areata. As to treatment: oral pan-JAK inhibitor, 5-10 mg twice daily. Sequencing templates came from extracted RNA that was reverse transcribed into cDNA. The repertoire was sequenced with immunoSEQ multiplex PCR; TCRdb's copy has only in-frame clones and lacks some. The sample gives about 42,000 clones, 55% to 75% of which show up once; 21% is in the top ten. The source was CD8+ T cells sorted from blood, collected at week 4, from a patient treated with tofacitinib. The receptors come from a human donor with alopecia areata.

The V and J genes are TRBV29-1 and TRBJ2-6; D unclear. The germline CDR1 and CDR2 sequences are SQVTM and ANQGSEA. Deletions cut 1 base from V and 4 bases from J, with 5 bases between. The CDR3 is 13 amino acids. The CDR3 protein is CSVEVLGANVLTF. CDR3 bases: TGCAGCGTTGAAGTTTTGGGGGCCAACGTCCTGACTTTC.

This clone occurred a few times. Here the CDR3 DNA reads TGTGCCAGCAGCCCAAATCCCAGGGGTTCGGGTCAGCCCCAGCATTTT. Protein product: CASSPNPRGSGQPQHF. This sequence joins TRBV7-8 and TRBJ1-5, with D perhaps matching TRBD1 (6 bases). Germline CDR1 and CDR2: SGHVS and FQNEAQ. The CDR3 is 16 amino acids. Trimming pared 5 bases from V and 6 bases from J, leaving 20 bases between.

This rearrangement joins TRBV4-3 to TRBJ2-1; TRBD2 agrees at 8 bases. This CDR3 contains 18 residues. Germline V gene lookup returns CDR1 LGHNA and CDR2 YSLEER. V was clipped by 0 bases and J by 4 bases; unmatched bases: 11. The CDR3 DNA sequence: TGCGCCAGCAGCCAAGAATATGCAGCGGGGGAGAGATACAATGAGCAGTTCTTC. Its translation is CASSQEYAAGERYNEQFF.

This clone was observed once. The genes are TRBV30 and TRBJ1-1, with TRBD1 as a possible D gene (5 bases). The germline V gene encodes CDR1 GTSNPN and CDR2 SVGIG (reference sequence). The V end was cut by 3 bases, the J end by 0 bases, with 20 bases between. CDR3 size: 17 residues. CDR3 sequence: CAWSAEGTRVMNTEAFF. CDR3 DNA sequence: TGTGCCTGGAGCGCTGAGGGGACCCGAGTCATGAACACTGAAGCTTTCTTT.

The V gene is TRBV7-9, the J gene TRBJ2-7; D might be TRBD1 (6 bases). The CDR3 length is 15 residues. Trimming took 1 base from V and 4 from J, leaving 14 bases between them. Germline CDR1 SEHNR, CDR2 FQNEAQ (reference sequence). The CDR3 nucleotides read TGTGCCAGCAGCTTAGATGGGGGCGTAGGTTACGAGCAGTACTTC. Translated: CASSLDGGVGYEQYF.

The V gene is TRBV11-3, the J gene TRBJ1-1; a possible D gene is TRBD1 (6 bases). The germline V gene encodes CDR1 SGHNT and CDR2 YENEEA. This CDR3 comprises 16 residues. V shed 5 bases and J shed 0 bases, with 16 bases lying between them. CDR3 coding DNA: TGTGCCAGCAGCGCCACCCCCGGACAGCTGAACACTGAAGCTTTCTTT. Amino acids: CASSATPGQLNTEAFF.

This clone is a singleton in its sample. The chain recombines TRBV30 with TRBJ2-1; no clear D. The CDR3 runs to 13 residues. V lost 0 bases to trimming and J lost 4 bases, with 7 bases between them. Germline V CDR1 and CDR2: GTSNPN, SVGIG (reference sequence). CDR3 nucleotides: TGTGCCTGGAGTGTAGGCTTGTACAATGAGCAGTTCTTC. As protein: CAWSVGLYNEQFF.

In DNA form, the CDR3 reads TGCGCCAGCAGCCCAAGCCCACAGGGTGGAACTGAAGCTTTCTTT. Its translation is CASSPSPQGGTEAFF. V and J are TRBV5-1 and TRBJ1-1; tentative D call: TRBD1 (6 bases). The ends were cut back, 4 bases at V and 5 bases at J, with 18 bases in the middle. The CDR3 length is 15 residues. Germline V gives CDR1 SGHRS, CDR2 YFSETQ.

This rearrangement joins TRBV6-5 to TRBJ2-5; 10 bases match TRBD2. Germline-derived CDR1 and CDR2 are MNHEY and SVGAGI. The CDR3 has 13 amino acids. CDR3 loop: CAWGGLAKETQYF. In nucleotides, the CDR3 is TGTGCATGGGGGGGACTAGCGAAAGAGACCCAGTACTTC.

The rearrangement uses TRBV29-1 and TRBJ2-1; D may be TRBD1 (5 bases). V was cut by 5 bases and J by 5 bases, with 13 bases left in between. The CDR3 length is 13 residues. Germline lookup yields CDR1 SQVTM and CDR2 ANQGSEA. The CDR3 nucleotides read TGCAGCGTTCCACCTTCACAGGACAATGAGCAGTTCTTC. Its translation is CSVPPSQDNEQFF.

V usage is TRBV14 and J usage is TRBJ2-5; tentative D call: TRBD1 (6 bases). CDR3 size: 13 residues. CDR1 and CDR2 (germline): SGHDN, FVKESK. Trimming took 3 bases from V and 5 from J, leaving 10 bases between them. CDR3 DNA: TGTGCCAGCAGCCACAGGGGATATGAGACCCAGTACTTC. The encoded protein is CASSHRGYETQYF.

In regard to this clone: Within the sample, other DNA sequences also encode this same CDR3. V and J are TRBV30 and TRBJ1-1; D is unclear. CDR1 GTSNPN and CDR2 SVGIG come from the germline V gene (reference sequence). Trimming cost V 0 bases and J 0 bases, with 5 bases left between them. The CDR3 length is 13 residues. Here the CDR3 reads CAWSVGLNTEAFF. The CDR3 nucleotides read TGTGCCTGGAGTGTTGGATTGAACACTGAAGCTTTCTTT. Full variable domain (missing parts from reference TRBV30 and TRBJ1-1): SQTIHQWPATLVQPVGSPLSLECTVEGTSNPNLYWYRQAAGRGLQLLFYSVGIGQISSEVPQNLSASRPQDRQFILSSKKLLLSDSGFYLCAWSVGLNTEAFFGQGTRLTVV.

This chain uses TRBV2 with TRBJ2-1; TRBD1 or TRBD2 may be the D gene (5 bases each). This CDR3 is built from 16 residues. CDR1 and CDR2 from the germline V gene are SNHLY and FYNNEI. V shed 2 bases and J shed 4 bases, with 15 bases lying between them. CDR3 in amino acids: CASSERTGTDYNEQFF. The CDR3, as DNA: TGTGCCAGCAGTGAAAGAACCGGGACGGATTACAATGAGCAGTTCTTC.

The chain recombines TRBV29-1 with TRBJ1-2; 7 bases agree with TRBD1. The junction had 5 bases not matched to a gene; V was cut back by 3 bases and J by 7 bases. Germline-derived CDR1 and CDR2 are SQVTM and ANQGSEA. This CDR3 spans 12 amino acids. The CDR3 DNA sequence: TGCAGCGTTGAGGCAGGGGGATTTGGCTACACCTTC. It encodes CSVEAGGFGYTF.

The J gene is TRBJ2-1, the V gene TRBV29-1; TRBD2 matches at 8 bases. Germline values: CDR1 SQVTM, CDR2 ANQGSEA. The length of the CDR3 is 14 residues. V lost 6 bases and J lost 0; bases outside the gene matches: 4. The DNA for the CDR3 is TGCAGCGTCGCCGGGGGGGGCTCCTACAATGAGCAGTTCTTC. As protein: CSVAGGGSYNEQFF.

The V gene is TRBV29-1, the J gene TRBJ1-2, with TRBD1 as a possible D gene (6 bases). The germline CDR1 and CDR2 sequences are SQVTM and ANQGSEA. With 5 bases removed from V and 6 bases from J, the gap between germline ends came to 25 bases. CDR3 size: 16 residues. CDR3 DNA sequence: TGCAGCGTTCGGTCGAAAGGGGCCCCGGGGGGGCATGGCTACACCTTC. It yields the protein CSVRSKGAPGGHGYTF.

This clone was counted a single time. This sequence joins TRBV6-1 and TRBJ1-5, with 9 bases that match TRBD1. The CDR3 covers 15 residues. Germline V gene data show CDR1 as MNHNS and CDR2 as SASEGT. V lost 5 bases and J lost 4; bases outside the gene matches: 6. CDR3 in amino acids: CASSSPGTGNQPQHF. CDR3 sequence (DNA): TGTGCCAGCAGTAGCCCCGGGACAGGGAATCAGCCCCAGCATTTT.

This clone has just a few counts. CDR3: CASSQEGLAKYEQFF. CDR3 nucleotide sequence: TGCGCCAGCAGCCAAGAGGGACTAGCTAAATATGAGCAGTTCTTC. This chain links TRBV4-1 with TRBJ2-1; 9 bases are shared with TRBD2. This CDR3 has 15 residues. The germline gives CDR1 MGHRA, CDR2 YSYEKL. V was pared by 0 bases and J by 8 bases, with 5 bases of the junction left unmatched.

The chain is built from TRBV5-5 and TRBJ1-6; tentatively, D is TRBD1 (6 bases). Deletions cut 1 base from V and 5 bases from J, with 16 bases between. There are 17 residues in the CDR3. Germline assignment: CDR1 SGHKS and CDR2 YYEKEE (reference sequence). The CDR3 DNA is TGTGCCAGCAGCTTGAATTGGGGGGCCGGTGATAATTCACCCCTCCACTTT. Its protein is CASSLNWGAGDNSPLHF.

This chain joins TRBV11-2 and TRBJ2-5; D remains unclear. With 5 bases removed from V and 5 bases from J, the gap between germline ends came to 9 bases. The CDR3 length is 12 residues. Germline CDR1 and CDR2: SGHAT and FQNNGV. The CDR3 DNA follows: TGTGCCAGCAGCGATATGTGGGAGACCCAGTACTTC. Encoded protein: CASSDMWETQYF.

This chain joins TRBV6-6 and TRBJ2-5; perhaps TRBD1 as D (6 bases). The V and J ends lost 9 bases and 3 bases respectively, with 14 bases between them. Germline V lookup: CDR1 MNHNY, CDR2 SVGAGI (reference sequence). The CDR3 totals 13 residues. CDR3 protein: CASLVRQEETQYF. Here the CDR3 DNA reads TGTGCCAGTCTAGTGAGACAGGAAGAGACCCAGTACTTC.

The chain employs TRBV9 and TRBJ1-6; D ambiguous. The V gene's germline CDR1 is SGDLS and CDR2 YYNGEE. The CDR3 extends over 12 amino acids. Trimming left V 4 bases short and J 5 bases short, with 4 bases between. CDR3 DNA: TGTGCCAGCAGCCCCGATAATTCACCCCTCCACTTT. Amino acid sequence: CASSPDNSPLHF.

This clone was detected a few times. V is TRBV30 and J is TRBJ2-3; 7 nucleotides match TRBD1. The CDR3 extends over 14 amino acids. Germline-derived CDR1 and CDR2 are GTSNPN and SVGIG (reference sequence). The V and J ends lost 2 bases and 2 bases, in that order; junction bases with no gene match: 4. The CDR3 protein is CAWSLGTATDTQYF. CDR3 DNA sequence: TGTGCCTGGAGTCTAGGGACAGCCACAGATACGCAGTATTTT.